A selection of T cell receptor beta chains follows, all from one sample in a study of T cell responses to AZD1222 COVID-19 vaccine. This table comes from immunoSEQ multiplex PCR, and its TCRdb copy is limited to in-frame clones, with some not included. Of approximately 150,000 clones in the sample, about nine tenths were seen once. The sequences come from peripheral blood, collected on day 0 of AZD1222 vaccination. Every receptor here comes from an adult in good health. Both conserved end residues are part of each CDR3. The D gene is left open where the match is weak. Size tells how often a clone was seen (once, few, many) or the class of an expanded clone, and some rows leave it out.

size	D	V	J	CDR3	DNA
NA	NA	TRBV9	TRBJ1-1	CASSVEVTDTEAFF	TGTGCCAGCAGCGTAGAGGTGACAGACACTGAAGCTTTCTTT
NA	NA	TRBV27	TRBJ1-1	CASSPGLLNTEAFF	TGTGCCAGCAGTCCCGGGCTCCTGAACACTGAAGCTTTCTTT
NA	TRBD1	TRBV18	TRBJ1-1	CASSWAGQRNTEAFF	TGTGCCAGCTCATGGGCGGGACAGCGGAACACTGAAGCTTTCTTT
NA	TRBD1	TRBV3-1/TRBV3-2	TRBJ1-2	CASSPQPDRSSYGYTF	TGTGCCAGCAGCCCCCAGCCGGACAGGTCCAGCTATGGCTACACCTTC
NA	NA	TRBV6-5	TRBJ2-3	CASKAYSTDTQYF	TGTGCCAGCAAGGCCTACTCCACAGATACGCAGTATTTT
NA	NA	TRBV7-9	TRBJ2-1	CASSGLANEQFF	TGTGCCAGCAGCGGCCTAGCCAATGAGCAGTTCTTC
NA	NA	TRBV27	TRBJ1-6	CASSSRDGHRSPLHF	TGTGCCAGCAGTTCCCGGGACGGACATAGGTCACCCCTCCACTTT
NA	TRBD1	TRBV30	TRBJ1-2	CAWTVTGVKTF	TGTGCCTGGACCGTGACAGGGGTAAAGACCTTC
NA	NA	TRBV30	TRBJ2-1	CAWIRLNHNEQFF	TGTGCCTGGATTCGACTCAACCACAATGAGCAGTTCTTC
few	TRBD1	TRBV12-3/TRBV12-4	TRBJ1-1	CASTQQGFTEAFF	TGTGCCAGCACCCAACAGGGGTTCACTGAAGCTTTCTTT
NA	NA	TRBV7-2	TRBJ2-2	CASSLAAGPTGELFF	TGTGCCAGCAGCTTAGCCGCGGGGCCCACCGGGGAGCTGTTTTTT
NA	TRBD2	TRBV30	TRBJ2-7	CAWSWTGEGEQYF	TGTGCCTGGAGTTGGACCGGGGAGGGGGAGCAGTACTTC
NA	TRBD1	TRBV2	TRBJ1-2	CASRGTGTNGGGYTF	TGTGCCAGCAGGGGGACAGGGACCAATGGAGGTGGCTACACCTTC
once	NA	TRBV6-5	TRBJ2-1	CASRLRESNEQFF	TGTGCCAGCAGGCTACGGGAGTCCAATGAGCAGTTCTTC
NA	TRBD2	TRBV4-1	TRBJ2-1	CASSPLAGGRYNEQFF	TGCGCCAGCAGCCCCCTGGCGGGAGGAAGATACAATGAGCAGTTCTTC
NA	TRBD2	TRBV10-3	TRBJ2-1	CAISDPPKRESTYNEQFF	TGTGCCATCAGTGACCCCCCCAAGCGGGAGAGTACCTACAATGAGCAGTTCTTC
NA	TRBD1	TRBV4-1	TRBJ1-2	CASSQEPRTGGSYGYTF	TGCGCCAGCAGCCAAGAACCCCGGACAGGGGGCAGCTATGGCTACACCTTC
NA	NA	TRBV6-5	TRBJ2-7	CASSFIQEPYEQYF	TGTGCCAGCAGTTTCATACAAGAACCCTACGAGCAGTACTTC
NA	TRBD2	TRBV7-9	TRBJ2-3	CASSLPRTSGSFGTDTQYF	TGTGCCAGCAGCTTACCTAGGACTAGCGGGAGTTTTGGCACAGATACGCAGTATTTT
NA	TRBD1	TRBV4-2	TRBJ2-3	CASSQTLRTGAGSDTQYF	TGTGCCAGCAGCCAAACGCTTAGGACAGGGGCGGGTTCAGATACGCAGTATTTT
NA	NA	TRBV28	TRBJ1-1	CASSQLGSGYTEAFF	TGTGCCAGCAGCCAGCTTGGGAGTGGGTACACTGAAGCTTTCTTT
NA	TRBD1	TRBV19	TRBJ1-2	CASQGARTVYGYTF	TGTGCCAGTCAGGGGGCTAGGACAGTCTATGGCTACACCTTC
NA	TRBD1	TRBV7-9	TRBJ1-6	CASSLAGQDNSPLHF	TGTGCCAGCAGCTTAGCCGGACAGGATAATTCACCCCTCCACTTT
NA	NA	TRBV5-1	TRBJ1-3	CASSRDTGNTIYF	TGCGCCAGCAGCAGGGACACTGGAAACACCATATATTTT
NA	TRBD1	TRBV6-5	TRBJ1-5	CASSRDRASNQPQHF	TGTGCCAGCAGTCGAGACAGGGCAAGCAATCAGCCCCAGCATTTT
NA	NA	TRBV4-1	TRBJ2-7	CASSQLFVGANYEQYF	TGCGCCAGCAGCCAACTGTTTGTAGGGGCGAACTACGAGCAGTACTTC
NA	NA	TRBV7-2	TRBJ2-7	CASSLADGLGYEQYF	TGTGCCAGCAGCTTAGCGGACGGGTTGGGCTACGAGCAGTACTTC
NA	NA	TRBV30	TRBJ1-1	CAWRGSGEGEAFF	TGTGCCTGGAGGGGGTCCGGGGAGGGTGAAGCTTTCTTT
NA	NA	TRBV13	TRBJ2-2	CASSGFTGELFF	TGTGCCAGCAGCGGCTTCACCGGGGAGCTGTTTTTT
NA	TRBD1	TRBV5-1	TRBJ1-2	CASARQGSYGYTF	TGCGCCAGCGCCCGACAGGGATCTTATGGCTACACCTTC
NA	NA	TRBV14	TRBJ2-7	CASSQTPGEQYF	TGTGCCAGCAGCCAGACCCCCGGTGAGCAGTACTTC
NA	TRBD2	TRBV24-1	TRBJ2-3	CATSDLPGGRAKTDTQYF	TGTGCCACCAGTGATTTGCCTGGCGGGAGGGCCAAGACAGATACGCAGTATTTT
NA	TRBD1	TRBV10-3	TRBJ2-5	CAISEVGTGQETQYF	TGTGCCATCAGTGAAGTGGGGACAGGGCAAGAGACCCAGTACTTC
NA	TRBD1	TRBV28	TRBJ1-4	CASTRTGRSEKLFF	TGTGCCAGCACGAGGACAGGGAGGAGTGAAAAACTGTTTTTT
NA	NA	TRBV30	TRBJ1-5	CAWSVQGSQPQHF	TGTGCCTGGAGTGTTCAAGGGAGTCAGCCCCAGCATTTT
NA	NA	TRBV7-2	TRBJ1-1	CATSPDGQRNTEAFF	TGTGCTACCTCCCCGGACGGACAGCGGAACACTGAAGCTTTCTTT
NA	TRBD2	TRBV3-1/TRBV3-2	TRBJ2-1	CASSQGIPGLAGENEQFF	TGTGCCAGCAGCCAAGGAATCCCGGGACTAGCGGGAGAGAATGAGCAGTTCTTC
NA	NA	TRBV18	TRBJ2-1	CASSPLGISGNNEQFF	TGTGCCAGCTCACCACTTGGTATTAGCGGAAACAATGAGCAGTTCTTC
NA	NA	TRBV20-1	TRBJ2-7	CSGGEDEQYF	TGCAGCGGTGGAGAGGACGAGCAGTACTTC
once	TRBD1	TRBV28	TRBJ1-2	CASRTQGAKIFLYTF	TGTGCCAGCAGAACACAGGGGGCCAAAATTTTTCTGTACACCTTC
NA	NA	TRBV6-5	TRBJ2-2	CASSYRQGRAGELFF	TGTGCCAGCAGTTACCGACAGGGGAGGGCCGGGGAGCTGTTTTTT
NA	NA	TRBV7-6	TRBJ1-2	CASSFEPGRGKSVGSGYTF	TGTGCCAGCAGCTTCGAACCCGGACGCGGGAAATCAGTAGGAAGTGGCTACACCTTC
NA	TRBD2	TRBV19	TRBJ2-7	CASSRMTSGKAYEQYF	TGTGCCAGTAGTCGGATGACTAGCGGCAAGGCCTACGAGCAGTACTTC